Described below is a single T cell receptor beta chain sequence and its context. Its matching antigen is unknown. Time point described: patch test 2, 6 weeks after DPC sensitization. Treatment here: therapeutic diphenylcyclopropenone sensitization with weekly scalp DPC. People who gave samples had alopecia, were 18 to 70 years old, and were suitable for DPC. This sample was included in a study of human T cells and chemical hapten exposure. Germline V gene data show CDR1 as SGHAT and CDR2 as FQNNGV. V was shortened by 4 bases and J by 4 bases, with 19 bases between the two germline ends. The CDR3 sequence is 16 residues long. Separate cDNA molecules received unique molecular identifiers, which the library attached to them. TCRdb used MiXCR to reprocess the RACE reads, holding one entry per CDR3 protein. The sample lists some 100,000 distinct CDR3 sequences, 9% to 9.5% seen once, with approximately 1.9% in the top ten.

Study results and caveats: The formation of large CDR3 similarity clusters by expanded TCRs significantly exceeded that of controls.

The chain links TRBV11-2 to TRBJ1-2; D may be TRBD1 (5 bases). The starting material was whole blood, obtained in connection with sensitization to the hapten diphenylcyclopropenone (DPC). The origin of this receptor is a woman aged 40 to 50 with alopecia areata. Some clones in this sample may be carry-over from other donors' samples. The CDR3 region is CASSSTGTSRIYGYTF. The CDR3 bases are TGTGCCAGCAGCTCTACCGGGACCTCACGAATCTATGGCTACACCTTC.